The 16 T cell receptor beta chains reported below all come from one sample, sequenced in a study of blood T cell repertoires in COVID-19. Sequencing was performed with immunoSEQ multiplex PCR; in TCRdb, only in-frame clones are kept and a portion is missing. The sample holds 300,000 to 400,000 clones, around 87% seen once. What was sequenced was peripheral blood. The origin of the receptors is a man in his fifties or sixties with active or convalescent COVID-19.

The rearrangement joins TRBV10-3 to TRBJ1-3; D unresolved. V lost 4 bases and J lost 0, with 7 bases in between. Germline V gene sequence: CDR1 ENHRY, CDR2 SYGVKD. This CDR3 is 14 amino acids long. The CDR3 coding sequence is TGTGCCATCAGTGTACAGAGCTCTGGAAACACCATATATTTT. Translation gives CAISVQSSGNTIYF.

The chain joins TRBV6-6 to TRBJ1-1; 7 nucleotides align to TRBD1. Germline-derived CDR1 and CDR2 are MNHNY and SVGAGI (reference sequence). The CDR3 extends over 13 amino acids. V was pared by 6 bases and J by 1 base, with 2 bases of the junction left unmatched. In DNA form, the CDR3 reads TGTGCCAGCAGCCGGACAGGGAACACTGAAGCTTTCTTT. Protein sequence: CASSRTGNTEAFF.

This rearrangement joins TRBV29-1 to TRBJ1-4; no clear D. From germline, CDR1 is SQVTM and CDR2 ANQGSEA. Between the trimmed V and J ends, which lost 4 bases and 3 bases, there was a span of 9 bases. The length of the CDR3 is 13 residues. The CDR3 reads CSVGVRANEKLFF. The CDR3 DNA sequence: TGCAGCGTTGGGGTTCGGGCTAATGAAAAACTGTTTTTT.

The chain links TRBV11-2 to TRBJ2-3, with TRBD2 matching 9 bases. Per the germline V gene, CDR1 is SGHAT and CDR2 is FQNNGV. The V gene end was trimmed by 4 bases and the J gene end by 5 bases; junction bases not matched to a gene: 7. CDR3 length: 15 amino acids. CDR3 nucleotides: TGTGCCAGCAGCTCCTCTAGCGGGAAAGGAGATACGCAGTATTTT. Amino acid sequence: CASSSSSGKGDTQYF. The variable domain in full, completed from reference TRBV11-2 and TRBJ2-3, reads EAGVAQSPRYKIIEKRQSVAFWCNPISGHATLYWYQQILGQGPKLLIQFQNNGVVDDSQLPKDRFSAERLKGVDSTLKIQPAKLEDSAVYLCASSSSSGKGDTQYFGPGTRLTVL.

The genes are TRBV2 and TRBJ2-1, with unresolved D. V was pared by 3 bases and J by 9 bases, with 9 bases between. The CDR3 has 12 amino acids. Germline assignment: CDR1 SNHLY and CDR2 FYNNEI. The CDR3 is CASSDRGPEQFF. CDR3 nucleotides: TGTGCCAGCAGTGACCGTGGGCCTGAGCAGTTCTTC.

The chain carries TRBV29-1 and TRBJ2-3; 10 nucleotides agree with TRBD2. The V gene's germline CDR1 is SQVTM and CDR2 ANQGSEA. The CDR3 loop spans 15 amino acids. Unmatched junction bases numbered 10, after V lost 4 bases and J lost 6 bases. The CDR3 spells CSVAVSSGSTDTQYF. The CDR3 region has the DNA TGCAGCGTTGCGGTCTCTAGCGGGAGTACGGATACGCAGTATTTT.

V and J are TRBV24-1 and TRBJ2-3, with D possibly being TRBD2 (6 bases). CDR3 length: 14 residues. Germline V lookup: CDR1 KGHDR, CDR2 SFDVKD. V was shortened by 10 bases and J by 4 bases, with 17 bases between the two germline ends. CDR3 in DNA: TGTGCCACTAGTCAGGGTTGGGGGGCAGATACGCAGTATTTT. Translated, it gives CATSQGWGADTQYF.

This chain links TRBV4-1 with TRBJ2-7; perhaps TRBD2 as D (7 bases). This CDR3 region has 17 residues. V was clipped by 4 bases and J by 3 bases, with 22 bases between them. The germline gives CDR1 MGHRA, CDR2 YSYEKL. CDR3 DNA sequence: TGCGCCAGCAGCCGTACCAGCCCGGGGGGACAAAGCTACGAGCAGTACTTC. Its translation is CASSRTSPGGQSYEQYF.

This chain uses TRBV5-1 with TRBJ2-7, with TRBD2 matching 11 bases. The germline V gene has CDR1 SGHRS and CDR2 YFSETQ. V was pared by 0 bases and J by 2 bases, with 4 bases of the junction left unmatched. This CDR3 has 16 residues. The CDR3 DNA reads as TGCGCCAGCAGCTTGGGTAGCGGGGGGGCCGCCTACGAGCAGTACTTC. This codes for CASSLGSGGAAYEQYF.

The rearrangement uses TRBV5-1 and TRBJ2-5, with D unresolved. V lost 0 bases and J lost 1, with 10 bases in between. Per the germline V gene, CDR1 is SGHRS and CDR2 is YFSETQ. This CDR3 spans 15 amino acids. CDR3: CASSLEPAPQETQYF. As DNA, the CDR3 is TGCGCCAGCAGCTTGGAGCCCGCCCCCCAAGAGACCCAGTACTTC.

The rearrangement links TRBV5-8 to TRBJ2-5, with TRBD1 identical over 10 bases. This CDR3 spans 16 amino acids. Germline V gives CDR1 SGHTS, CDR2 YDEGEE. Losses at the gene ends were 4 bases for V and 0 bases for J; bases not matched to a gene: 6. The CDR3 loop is CASSPRTGGYQETQYF. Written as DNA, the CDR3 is TGTGCCAGCAGCCCTAGGACAGGGGGGTACCAAGAGACCCAGTACTTC.

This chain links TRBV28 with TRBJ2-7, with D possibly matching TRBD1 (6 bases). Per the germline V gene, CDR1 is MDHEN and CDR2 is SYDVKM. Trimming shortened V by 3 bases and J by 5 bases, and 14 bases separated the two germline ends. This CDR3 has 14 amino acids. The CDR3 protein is CASSLVQGNDEQYF. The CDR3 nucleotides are TGTGCCAGCAGTTTGGTGCAGGGGAACGACGAGCAGTACTTC.

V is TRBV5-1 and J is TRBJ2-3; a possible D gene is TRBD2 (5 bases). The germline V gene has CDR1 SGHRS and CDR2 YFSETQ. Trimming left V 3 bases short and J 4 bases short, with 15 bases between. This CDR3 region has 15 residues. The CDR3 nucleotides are TGCGCCAGCAGCTCGGACTCTCAATGGGCAGATACGCAGTATTTT. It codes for CASSSDSQWADTQYF.

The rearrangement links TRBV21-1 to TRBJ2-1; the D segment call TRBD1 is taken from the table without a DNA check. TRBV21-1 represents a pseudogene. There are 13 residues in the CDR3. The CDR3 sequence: CASSSTGFHEQFF. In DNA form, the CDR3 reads TGTGCCAGCAGCTCGACAGGGTTCCATGAGCAGTTCTTC.

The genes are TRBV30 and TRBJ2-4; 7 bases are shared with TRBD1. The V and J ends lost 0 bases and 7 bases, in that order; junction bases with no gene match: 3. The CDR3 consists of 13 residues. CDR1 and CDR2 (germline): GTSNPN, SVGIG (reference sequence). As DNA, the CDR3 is TGTGCCTGGAGTGTCGCGACAGGGAACATTCAGTACTTC. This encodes CAWSVATGNIQYF.

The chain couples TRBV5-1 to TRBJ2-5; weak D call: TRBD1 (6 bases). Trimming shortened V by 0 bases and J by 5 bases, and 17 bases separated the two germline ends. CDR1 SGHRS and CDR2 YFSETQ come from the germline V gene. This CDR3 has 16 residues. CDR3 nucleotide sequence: TGCGCCAGCAGCTTGGCCGGGGCAGGGGAAGGGGAGACCCAGTACTTC. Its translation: CASSLAGAGEGETQYF.